What follows is one TCR beta chain and its context. Its antigen is as yet unknown. Profiled with immunoSEQ multiplex PCR; TCRdb holds only in-frame clones, not every one. The repertoire includes a few hundred thousand clones, about nine tenths of them detected once, and under 0.9% sits in the top ten. These data originate in a study of cytomegalovirus exposure and HLA in healthy donors. Study-level points and caveats: In vitro data verified a few CMV-associated chains as specific for CMV antigens. The listing of 150 or so TCR beta chains classed them as cytomegalovirus-associated. Within the approximately 120 validation repertoires, first-cohort TCR clusters tended to co-occur, according to a later analysis.

Germline lookup yields CDR1 LNHNV and CDR2 YYDKDF (reference sequence). The CDR3 loop spans 15 amino acids. Trimming took 3 bases from V and 8 from J, leaving 16 bases between them. The rearrangement links TRBV15 to TRBJ1-4, with D tentatively TRBD1 (6 bases). The TCR comes from a woman under 30 in good health and CMV-seronegative. The sample consisted of PBMCs. The CDR3 DNA reads as TGTGCCACCAGCAGTTCGTACAGGGATCAGGAAAAACTGTTTTTT. The encoded protein is CATSSSYRDQEKLFF.